This T cell receptor (beta chain) derives from a study of response to subunit inactivated influenza vaccine. Germline V gene lookup returns CDR1 SGHTS and CDR2 YDEGEE. The V and J ends lost 4 bases and 3 bases, in that order; junction bases with no gene match: 9. This CDR3 is built from 17 residues. MiXCR was run by TCRdb on the RT-PCR reads, yielding one entry per CDR3 protein. The profile shows 600,000 to 850,000 distinct CDR3 sequences, 13% to 15% of them singletons. The material was PBMCs from blood, obtained roughly 2 weeks before vaccination. The clonotype originates from a man aged 45 to 65 who received an inactivated influenza vaccine. The rearrangement joins TRBV5-8 to TRBJ2-1; TRBD2 matches at 11 bases. CDR3 sequence (DNA): TGTGCCAGCAGCCAGGGTCCGGGACTAGCGGTCTACAATGAGCAGTTCTTC. This codes for CASSQGPGLAVYNEQFF.